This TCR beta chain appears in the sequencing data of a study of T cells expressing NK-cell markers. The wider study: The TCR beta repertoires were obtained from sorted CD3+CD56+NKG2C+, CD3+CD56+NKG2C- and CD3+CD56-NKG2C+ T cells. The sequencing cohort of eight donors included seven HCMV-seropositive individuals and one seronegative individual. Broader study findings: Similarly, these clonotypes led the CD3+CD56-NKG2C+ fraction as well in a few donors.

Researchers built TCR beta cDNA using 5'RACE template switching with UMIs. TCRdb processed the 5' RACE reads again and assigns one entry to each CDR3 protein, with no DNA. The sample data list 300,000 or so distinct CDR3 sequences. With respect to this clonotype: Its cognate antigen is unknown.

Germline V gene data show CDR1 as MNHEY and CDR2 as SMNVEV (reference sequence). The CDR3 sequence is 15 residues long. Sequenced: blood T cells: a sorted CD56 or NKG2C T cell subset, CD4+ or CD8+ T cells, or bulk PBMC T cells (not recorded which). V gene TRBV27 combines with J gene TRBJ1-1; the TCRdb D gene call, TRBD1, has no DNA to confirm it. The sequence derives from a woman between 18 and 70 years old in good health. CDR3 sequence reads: CASSFRDRANTEAFF.